This TCR beta chain was observed in a study of cytomegalovirus exposure and HLA in healthy donors. Germline CDR1 reads SGHNT; CDR2 reads YYREEE (reference sequence). V lost 4 bases to trimming and J lost 4 bases, with 10 bases between them. This CDR3 is 13 amino acids long. Amplification used 60 Vbeta primers and 13 Jbeta primers. Here immunoSEQ multiplex PCR was the method, and the copy in TCRdb shows in-frame clones only, minus some. Seen here are more than 150,000 clones, over 75% observed once, and the top ten hold roughly 0.23%. In the case of this clone: What it binds is not known.

Study-wide results and limits: Researchers counted 164 TCR beta chains as cytomegalovirus-associated. Links to common viral pathogens appeared, in a later analysis, for several of the most significant clusters. Certain sequence variants were highly shared and formed a cluster, and this cluster was likely a sequencing artifact.

Source material: PBMCs. The chain recombines TRBV5-4 with TRBJ2-3; D unresolved. The TCR sequence derives from a girl less than two years old in good health and CMV-seronegative. The CDR3 bases are TGTGCCAGCAGCCTGAGTCCCGCAGATACGCAGTATTTT. Protein: CASSLSPADTQYF.